This T cell receptor beta chain was obtained from a study of blood T cell repertoires in COVID-19 (dated by TCRdb to the early 2020s). With regard to the full study: The collaborator samples originated in the United States, Italy and Spain and spanned the acute and convalescent phases of COVID-19. The material from the prospective study consisted of cDNA or gDNA derived from T cells, B-cell-depleted T cells, or PBMCs. A freely available public database, intended as a resource for researchers studying the immune response to SARS-CoV-2, is where the repertoires were released. Where available, HLA class I and class II types were obtained from metadata supplied by the sample provider rather than from assay-based typing. The dataset comprised deeply sampled blood TCRbeta repertoires from subjects exposed to, actively infected with, or recovered from COVID-19. Sample metadata almost always included a de-identified subject ID, COVID-19 status, age in years and sex. The samples were drawn from two sources: the first 160 participants of the ongoing ImmuneRACE study, and 1,254 subjects contributed by 6 global collaborators.

Of note for this clone: It has no known antigen specificity. No base qualities exist here, and no much larger clone lies one base off it.

Findings and caveats that apply to the study as a whole: The amount of clinical and demographic metadata varied by source and participant and was provided uncurated.

TCRbeta CDR3 regions were amplified from genomic DNA using the immunoSEQ Assay, a bias-controlled multiplex PCR. Regarding the original processing steps: The number of nucleated cells in each sample was estimated from the amplification of reference gene primers within the assay. To quantify the absolute abundance of each unique TCRbeta CDR3 rearrangement, sequence reads were collapsed and filtered. For each sample, productive Simpson clonality was calculated as the square root of Simpson's diversity index over productive rearrangements. Not all clones reach the TCRdb copy of this immuneACCESS table, which keeps in-frame sequences only. Checked studies attribute under half of the gap to unresolved V genes and leave the rest unexplained. That table supplies the V and J calls and clone size; D and trimming were determined from the DNA. In this sample the table shows around 65,000 clones, over 80% of which occur a single time. The top ten clones comprise over 40% of the sample.

Each collaborating institution followed its own protocols to collect whole blood in K2EDTA tubes. For TCRbeta analysis, collaborator samples were shipped as frozen whole blood, as isolated PBMCs, or as DNA extracted from either sample type. Sequencing was done on a sample of peripheral blood. This TCR came from a human donor in a cohort sampled during active COVID-19.

At the DNA level, the sequence is TGCGCCAGCACCTCCAGGGGACAAAGAGGCACAGATACGCAGTATTTT. Its protein is CASTSRGQRGTDTQYF. The chain employs TRBV5-1 and TRBJ2-3; TRBD1 is a possible D gene, resting on 6 matching bases. Per the germline V gene, SGHRS is the CDR1 and YFSETQ is the CDR2. V and J are truncated by 6 bases and 1 base respectively, leaving an intervening sequence of 18 bases. Inclusive of the bounding cysteine and phenylalanine, the CDR3 is 16 residues long. The retained sequence is limited to the CDR3, 48 bases, with the frame set at the first base.